Presented here are 26 T cell receptor beta chains from one specimen sequenced in a study of cytomegalovirus exposure and HLA in healthy donors. TCRdb's copy holds only in-frame clones and misses some; the assay was immunoSEQ multiplex PCR. The sample lists about 250,000 clones; around 87% were seen once. Sequencing was performed on PBMCs. All receptors derive from a man in his late teens or twenties in good health and CMV-seronegative.

The chain uses TRBV27 and TRBJ2-1, with a possible D match to TRBD1 (6 bases). The V gene's germline CDR1 is MNHEY and CDR2 SMNVEV (reference sequence). V was cut by 8 bases and J by 4 bases, with 12 bases left in between. The CDR3 sequence is 13 residues long. The CDR3 reads CASVWGTYNEQFF. The CDR3 bases are TGTGCCAGCGTTTGGGGGACATACAATGAGCAGTTCTTC.

The chain employs TRBV27 and TRBJ1-1, with 9 bases identical to TRBD1. J lost 2 bases, V lost 6 bases, and 7 bases had no gene match. The CDR3 consists of 15 residues. CDR1 is MNHEY, CDR2 SMNVEV, per germline (reference sequence). CDR3 amino acids: CASRRGQGPNTEAFF. The CDR3 nucleotides read TGTGCCAGCAGACGAGGACAGGGGCCTAACACTGAAGCTTTCTTT.

The CDR3 DNA sequence: TGTGCCAGCAGGCTAGCGGATAGCTCCTACGAGCAGTACTTC. Translating it yields CASRLADSSYEQYF. V usage is TRBV6-5 and J usage is TRBJ2-7; TRBD2 matches at 7 bases. V trimming: 6 bases; J trimming: 0 bases; junction bases outside the gene matches: 5. The CDR3 length is 14 residues. Germline CDR1 and CDR2: MNHEY and SVGAGI.

This sequence joins TRBV13 and TRBJ2-7, with D perhaps TRBD2 (6 bases). There are 13 residues in the CDR3. Trimming shortened V by 4 bases and J by 7 bases, and 14 bases separated the two germline ends. Germline CDR1 PRHDT, CDR2 FYEKMQ (reference sequence). In nucleotides, the CDR3 is TGTGCCAGCAGCTCGGGAATAGCGGTTGAGCAGTACTTC. It codes for CASSSGIAVEQYF.

This sequence joins TRBV4-2 and TRBJ2-1; TRBD2 might be the D (6 bases). Between the trimmed V and J ends, which lost 3 bases and 10 bases, there was a span of 19 bases. CDR3 size: 15 residues. Germline assignment: CDR1 LGHNA and CDR2 YNFKEQ. CDR3 sequence: CASSHGGPATGEQFF. In DNA, the CDR3 is TGTGCCAGCAGCCACGGGGGACCAGCGACTGGGGAGCAGTTCTTC.

The chain employs TRBV28 and TRBJ2-7, with D possibly TRBD1 on 6 matching bases. The CDR3 loop spans 12 amino acids. The germline V gene encodes CDR1 MDHEN and CDR2 SYDVKM. V shed 7 bases and J shed 2 bases, with 9 bases lying between them. CDR3 residues: CASKQGAYEQYF. As DNA, the CDR3 is TGTGCCAGCAAACAGGGTGCCTACGAGCAGTACTTC.

The chain is built from TRBV5-1 and TRBJ2-7, with 8 bases fitting TRBD1. In germline, CDR1 is SGHRS, CDR2 YFSETQ. V trimming: 3 bases; J trimming: 7 bases; junction bases outside the gene matches: 6. This CDR3 spans 13 amino acids. Here the CDR3 DNA reads TGCGCCAGCAGCTCGGATGGACAGGGAGAGCAGTACTTC. It codes for CASSSDGQGEQYF.

This chain's CDR3 is CASSPADREAFF. In nucleotides, the CDR3 is TGTGCCAGCAGCCCGGCGGACAGAGAAGCTTTCTTT. The chain has TRBV11-2 and TRBJ1-1; a weak D match, TRBD1 (6 bases). V was shortened by 5 bases and J by 8 bases, with 12 bases between the two germline ends. CDR3 length: 12 amino acids. The germline gives CDR1 SGHAT, CDR2 FQNNGV.

The gene calls are TRBV28 and TRBJ1-3; tentative D call: TRBD1 (5 bases). Trimming shortened V by 7 bases and J by 7 bases, and 14 bases separated the two germline ends. The CDR3 loop spans 13 amino acids. CDR1 and CDR2 from the germline V gene are MDHEN and SYDVKM. CDR3 DNA sequence: TGTGCCAGCAAGACGGAGGGGCGGAACACCATATATTTT. It is translated as CASKTEGRNTIYF.

The chain combines TRBV6-5 with TRBJ2-6; D gene uncertain. CDR3 length equals 13 residues. The V gene lost 6 bases and the J gene lost 2 bases, with 5 bases spanning the gap. Germline lookup yields CDR1 MNHEY and CDR2 SVGAGI. The CDR3 reads CASRETGANVLTF. DNA of the CDR3: TGTGCCAGCAGGGAGACTGGGGCCAACGTCCTGACTTTC.

V gene TRBV7-9 combines with J gene TRBJ1-4; tentatively, D is TRBD1 (5 bases). V lost 4 bases to trimming and J lost 8 bases, with 20 bases between them. CDR1 and CDR2 from the germline V gene are SEHNR and FQNEAQ (reference sequence). The CDR3 is 16 amino acids. CDR3 coding DNA: TGTGCCAGCAGCTCCGAGATTCCAGGGCATCTGGAAAAACTGTTTTTT. Its translation: CASSSEIPGHLEKLFF.

This clone was observed a single time. The rearrangement uses TRBV5-4 and TRBJ1-6; D uncertain. Trimming cost V 4 bases and J 9 bases, with 20 bases left between them. This CDR3 region has 16 residues. In germline, CDR1 is SGHNT, CDR2 YYREEE (reference sequence). The CDR3 region is CASSLGGLHQGSPLHF. The CDR3 DNA is TGTGCCAGCAGCCTTGGCGGGCTTCATCAAGGTTCACCCCTCCACTTT.

V is TRBV7-9 and J is TRBJ2-7; tentatively, D is TRBD1 (5 bases). Germline V gives CDR1 SEHNR, CDR2 FQNEAQ (reference sequence). The CDR3 consists of 15 residues. Trimming took 1 base from V and 5 from J, leaving 15 bases between them. In DNA form, the CDR3 reads TGTGCCAGCAGCTTAGTGTGGCAGGGTACGAACGAGCAGTACTTC. It is translated as CASSLVWQGTNEQYF. Together with reference TRBV7-9 and TRBJ2-7, the CDR3 gives the full variable domain: DTGVSQNPRHKITKRGQNVTFRCDPISEHNRLYWYRQTLGQGPEFLTYFQNEAQLEKSRLLSDRFSAERPKGSFSTLEIQRTEQGDSAMYLCASSLVWQGTNEQYFGPGTRLTVT.

J is TRBJ1-3 and V is TRBV7-6; D is unclear. V was trimmed by 5 bases and J by 1 base, leaving 6 bases between them. The CDR3 is 13 residues long. Looked up from germline, CDR1 is SGHVS and CDR2 is FNYEAQ. In DNA, the CDR3 is TGTGCCAGCAGCCCGGGGTCTGGAAACACCATATATTTT. Residues: CASSPGSGNTIYF.

The rearrangement links TRBV29-1 to TRBJ2-7; 8 nucleotides line up with TRBD2. The length of the CDR3 is 15 residues. Trimming at V came to 3 bases and at J to 6 bases, leaving 13 bases not matched to a gene. The V gene's germline CDR1 is SQVTM and CDR2 ANQGSEA. CDR3 sequence: CSVEWAGGRLGEQYF. The CDR3 DNA reads TGCAGCGTTGAGTGGGCGGGGGGACGCTTGGGCGAGCAGTACTTC.

This clone came up once. The V gene is TRBV25-1, the J gene TRBJ1-6; tentatively, D is TRBD1 (6 bases). The CDR3 extends over 14 amino acids. The germline CDR1 and CDR2 sequences are MGHDK and SYGVNS. V lost 7 bases and J lost 7, with 14 bases in between. The CDR3 loop reads CASTRGGWNSPLHF. The CDR3 DNA sequence: TGTGCCAGCACGCGAGGGGGTTGGAATTCACCCCTCCACTTT.

This clone turned up a few times. V usage is TRBV6-6 and J usage is TRBJ2-7, with D perhaps matching TRBD1 (6 bases). V lost 6 bases to trimming and J lost 7 bases, with 16 bases between them. Germline lookup yields CDR1 MNHNY and CDR2 SVGAGI (reference sequence). CDR3 length: 13 residues. CDR3 loop: CASRDSVLGEQYF. The CDR3 region has the DNA TGTGCCAGCAGGGACAGCGTCCTGGGGGAGCAGTACTTC.

V gene TRBV11-2 combines with J gene TRBJ2-3; no firm D call. V lost 1 base and J lost 6, with 14 bases in between. The CDR3 runs to 15 residues. Germline assignment: CDR1 SGHAT and CDR2 FQNNGV. The chain's CDR3 is CASSLGSVSGDTQYF. The CDR3 nucleotides are TGTGCCAGCAGCTTAGGTAGTGTTTCGGGTGATACGCAGTATTTT.

The chain has TRBV25-1 and TRBJ1-2, with 7 bases aligning to TRBD1. The CDR3 sequence is 14 residues long. The V segment lost 6 bases and the J segment 7 bases; nucleotides outside the gene matches: 11. Germline CDR1 is MGHDK and CDR2 is SYGVNS. The CDR3 DNA sequence: TGTGCCAGCAGAGCCGGGACAGAAGAATTTGGCTACACCTTC. Protein: CASRAGTEEFGYTF.

The chain joins TRBV30 to TRBJ2-3; the match to TRBD2 covers 7 bases. Germline assignment: CDR1 GTSNPN and CDR2 SVGIG (reference sequence). Losses at the gene ends were 0 bases for V and 10 bases for J; bases not matched to a gene: 10. This CDR3 has 14 residues. This CDR3 is CAWSVKGGSKAQYF. CDR3 sequence (DNA): TGTGCCTGGAGTGTAAAGGGCGGGAGTAAGGCGCAGTATTTT.

This clone has only one observation. CDR3 nucleotide sequence: TGTGCCAGCAGCTCTGGCGGGGAGCCCACCTACAATGAGCAGTTCTTC. Encoded protein: CASSSGGEPTYNEQFF. This chain uses TRBV11-2 with TRBJ2-1, with a weak D call TRBD2 (6 bases). The germline V and J ends were trimmed by 4 bases and 2 bases, with 15 bases remaining between them. Germline-derived CDR1 and CDR2 are SGHAT and FQNNGV. The CDR3 length is 16 residues.

The chain joins TRBV19 to TRBJ2-2; 9 positions agree with TRBD2. The germline V gene encodes CDR1 LNHDA and CDR2 SQIVND (reference sequence). Trimming removed 1 base from V and 5 bases from J; junction bases left unmatched: 5. The CDR3 is 16 residues long. The CDR3 DNA reads TGTGCCAGTAGTATAGGTGGACTAGCGAGTACCGGGGAGCTGTTTTTT. This translates into CASSIGGLASTGELFF.

The chain joins TRBV5-6 to TRBJ1-1; TRBD1 matches 8 bases. V trimming: 0 bases; J trimming: 1 base; junction bases outside the gene matches: 2. This CDR3 comprises 15 residues. Germline V gene sequence: CDR1 SGHDT, CDR2 YYEEEE. CDR3 in DNA: TGTGCCAGCAGCTTGGGTGGGACAGGGAACACTGAAGCTTTCTTT. Protein sequence: CASSLGGTGNTEAFF.

This rearrangement joins TRBV27 to TRBJ1-5, with D perhaps matching TRBD1 (6 bases). This CDR3 has 15 amino acids. Germline assignment: CDR1 MNHEY and CDR2 SMNVEV (reference sequence). V was cut by 0 bases and J by 4 bases, with 10 bases left in between. The DNA for the CDR3 is TGTGCCAGCAGTTTATCGCTGGGGGCGAATCAGCCCCAGCATTTT. As protein: CASSLSLGANQPQHF.

This clone appeared a single time. The junction departs from germline at one end; a sequencing error may be responsible. This chain uses TRBV7-7 with TRBJ2-7, with 7 bases aligning to TRBD1. The CDR3 spans 15 residues. The germline CDR1 and CDR2 sequences are SSHAT and FNYEAQ (reference sequence). The CDR3 DNA follows: TGTGCTAGCAGCTTAGGCCGGGACAGTCGGTACGAGCAGTACTTC. This sequence encodes CASSLGRDSRYEQYF.

This clone was detected only once. V and J are TRBV27 and TRBJ2-7; 8 nucleotides match TRBD1. Germline trimming cut 5 bases from V and 3 bases from J; bases unmatched to any gene: 6. Germline loops: CDR1 MNHEY, CDR2 SMNVEV (reference sequence). The length of the CDR3 is 14 residues. The CDR3 sequence: CASSQTGVGYEQYF. CDR3 bases: TGTGCCAGCAGTCAGACAGGGGTGGGCTACGAGCAGTACTTC.